Here is one TCR beta chain with its context. Additional DNA sequences in this sample encode the identical CDR3. The CDR3 loop spans 15 amino acids. Germline lookup yields CDR1 SGDLS and CDR2 YYNGEE. Trimming stripped 2 bases from V and 1 base from J, with 12 bases between. This entry comes from a study of cytomegalovirus exposure and HLA in healthy donors. PCR involved 60 Vbeta and 13 Jbeta primers. Libraries were prepared by immunoSEQ multiplex PCR; TCRdb keeps only in-frame clonotypes and omits some of them. The sample has about 91,000 clones; roughly nine tenths are singletons. The specimen sequenced was PBMCs. The TCR sequence derives from a man aged 25 to 40 in good health and CMV-seropositive. The chain links TRBV9 to TRBJ2-5; TRBD2 is a possible D gene (5 bases). DNA for the CDR3: TGTGCCAGCAGCGTTGGCCCGGGGATCCAAGAGACCCAGTACTTC. Protein: CASSVGPGIQETQYF.